A single sample gave rise to the 26 T cell receptor beta chains below, sequenced in a study of CD8+ T cells in alopecia areata. As the sequencing template, cDNA was produced by extracting RNA and reverse transcribing it. Assay used: immunoSEQ multiplex PCR; TCRdb lists only in-frame clones, some missing. The table has over 150,000 clones, roughly three fifths seen once; the top ten hold 4.5% to 6%. The material sequenced was CD8+ T cells sorted from blood. These receptors originate from a human donor in good health.

The DNA of the CDR3 is TGTGCCAGCAGCTTGGCCGGACAGACAGAGACCCAGTACTTC. Translation gives CASSLAGQTETQYF. This sequence joins TRBV5-6 and TRBJ2-5; a possible D gene is TRBD1 (6 bases). Germline V gene sequence: CDR1 SGHDT, CDR2 YYEEEE. The CDR3 is 14 residues long. Trimming stripped 0 bases from V and 4 bases from J, with 10 bases between.

The chain links TRBV30 to TRBJ2-1; 12 nucleotides agree with TRBD1. With 2 bases clipped from V and 8 bases from J, the junction kept 4 bases outside the gene matches. The CDR3 is 14 residues long. The germline V gene has CDR1 GTSNPN and CDR2 SVGIG (reference sequence). The CDR3 loop reads CAWSPGQGAYEQFF. Written as DNA, the CDR3 is TGTGCCTGGAGTCCGGGACAGGGGGCCTATGAGCAGTTCTTC. The full variable domain, rest sourced from reference TRBV30 and TRBJ2-1, is SQTIHQWPATLVQPVGSPLSLECTVEGTSNPNLYWYRQAAGRGLQLLFYSVGIGQISSEVPQNLSASRPQDRQFILSSKKLLLSDSGFYLCAWSPGQGAYEQFFGPGTRLTVL.

This rearrangement joins TRBV30 to TRBJ2-5; D unresolved. TRBJ2-7 matches the DNA end more closely, so the J call is doubtful. The CDR3 runs to 12 residues. Per germline, CDR1 GTSNPN and CDR2 SVGIG (reference sequence). This chain's CDR3 is CAWNPDPYEQYF. CDR3 nucleotides: TGTGCCTGGAACCCCGACCCCTACGAGCAGTACTTC.

The V and J genes are TRBV15 and TRBJ2-3; D not certain. Germline V lookup: CDR1 LNHNV, CDR2 YYDKDF (reference sequence). V was shortened by 1 base and J by 1 base, with 3 bases between the two germline ends. CDR3 length equals 13 residues. This chain's CDR3 is CATSRARTDTQYF. CDR3 in DNA: TGTGCCACCAGCAGAGCCCGCACAGATACGCAGTATTTT.

The chain combines TRBV29-1 with TRBJ1-1; D is undetermined. The germline V gene has CDR1 SQVTM and CDR2 ANQGSEA. The V end was cut by 7 bases, the J end by 4 bases, with 13 bases between. The CDR3 spans 12 residues. The CDR3 reads CSAVYQGTEAFF. CDR3 sequence (DNA): TGCAGCGCTGTTTACCAAGGCACTGAAGCTTTCTTT.

The gene calls are TRBV7-9 and TRBJ2-6; no clear D gene. The V and J ends lost 1 base and 11 bases respectively, with 6 bases between them. This CDR3 region has 12 residues. In germline, CDR1 is SEHNR, CDR2 FQNEAQ (reference sequence). DNA of the CDR3: TGTGCCAGCAGCTTAGGTAGTGACGTCCTGACTTTC. It is translated as CASSLGSDVLTF.

J is TRBJ2-3 and V is TRBV30; D ambiguous. Germline CDR1 and CDR2: GTSNPN and SVGIG (reference sequence). Trimming shortened V by 0 bases and J by 5 bases, and 9 bases separated the two germline ends. This CDR3 has 13 amino acids. The CDR3 bases are TGTGCCTGGAGTGTAATCCCCGGAGATACGCAGTATTTT. Amino acid sequence: CAWSVIPGDTQYF.

The chain uses TRBV11-2 and TRBJ2-7; TRBD2 matches at 9 bases. Germline V gene lookup returns CDR1 SGHAT and CDR2 FQNNGV. Unmatched junction bases numbered 7, after V lost 3 bases and J lost 7 bases. The CDR3 is made up of 14 amino acids. CDR3 DNA: TGTGCCAGCAGCTTTGGCGGGGGGGCCGGAGAGCAGTACTTC. Translating it yields CASSFGGGAGEQYF.

This chain joins TRBV2 and TRBJ2-5; D unresolved. Germline CDR1 is SNHLY and CDR2 is FYNNEI. Trimming left V 3 bases short and J 0 bases short, with 14 bases between. The CDR3 is 16 amino acids. CDR3 in amino acids: CASSDFWQDNQETQYF. CDR3 in DNA: TGTGCCAGCAGTGACTTTTGGCAGGATAACCAAGAGACCCAGTACTTC.

This clone has only a few counts. The V call is TRBV13, the J call TRBJ2-3; D possibly corresponds to TRBD2 (7 bases). Trimming cost V 6 bases and J 5 bases, with 21 bases left between them. CDR1 is PRHDT and CDR2 is FYEKMQ in the germline V gene (reference sequence). This CDR3 is 16 amino acids long. CDR3 sequence (DNA): TGTGCCAGCAGTTCAGGCGTGGGGGGGCGCGGAGATACGCAGTATTTT. Translation gives CASSSGVGGRGDTQYF. Based on the CDR3 plus reference TRBV13 and TRBJ2-3, the full variable domain is AAGVIQSPRHLIKEKRETATLKCYPIPRHDTVYWYQQGPGQDPQFLISFYEKMQSDKGSIPDRFSAQQFSDYHSELNMSSLELGDSALYFCASSSGVGGRGDTQYFGPGTRLTVL.

A few counts support this clone. The chain recombines TRBV7-9 with TRBJ2-1, with 8 bases aligning to TRBD2. CDR1 SEHNR and CDR2 FQNEAQ come from the germline V gene (reference sequence). The CDR3 is 14 amino acids. The CDR3 reads CAPMRGDPSGEQFF. CDR3 nucleotides: TGTGCACCCATGCGGGGGGACCCGTCAGGAGAGCAGTTCTTC. Based on the CDR3 plus reference TRBV7-9 and TRBJ2-1, the full variable domain is DTGVSQNPRHKITKRGQNVTFRCDPISEHNRLYWYRQTLGQGPEFLTYFQNEAQLEKSRLLSDRFSAERPKGSFSTLEIQRTEQGDSAMYLCAPMRGDPSGEQFFGPGTRLTVL.

This clone was observed a handful of times. This chain joins TRBV11-2 and TRBJ2-6, with D maybe TRBD2 (6 bases). Germline CDR1 is SGHAT and CDR2 is FQNNGV. There are 16 residues in the CDR3. The V end lost 8 bases, the J end lost 0 bases, and 14 bases lay between the germline ends. This CDR3 reads CASRSGSLSGANVLTF. The DNA of the CDR3 is TGTGCCAGCCGAAGCGGGTCTCTCTCTGGGGCCAACGTCCTGACTTTC.

Points on this clone: This same CDR3 is encoded by further DNA sequences in the sample. The V call is TRBV25-1, the J call TRBJ1-1; no reliable D call. V lost 1 base to trimming and J lost 4 bases, with 7 bases between them. This CDR3 contains 13 residues. The V gene's germline CDR1 is MGHDK and CDR2 SYGVNS. CDR3 sequence: CASSELGGTEAFF. DNA of the CDR3: TGTGCCAGCAGTGAATTGGGAGGCACTGAAGCTTTCTTT.

CDR3 sequence (DNA): TGCAGCGTTGAAGACCCACTGGCTTTCTTT. The encoded protein is CSVEDPLAFF. The chain uses TRBV29-1 and TRBJ1-1; D not certain. Trimming removed 0 bases from V and 11 bases from J, with 7 bases in between. This CDR3 is built from 10 residues. Germline values: CDR1 SQVTM, CDR2 ANQGSEA.

This clone occurred a few times. The chain recombines TRBV28 with TRBJ2-5, with unresolved D. V dropped 5 bases and J dropped 5 bases, with 9 bases sitting between them. The CDR3 sequence is 12 residues long. Germline V gene data show CDR1 as MDHEN and CDR2 as SYDVKM. The CDR3, as DNA: TGTGCCAGCAGTCCATACCTGGAGACCCAGTACTTC. It specifies CASSPYLETQYF.

CDR3 DNA sequence: TGTGCCAGCAGCGTAGAGGCAGGGAATAGCTACACCTTC. Translating gives CASSVEAGNSYTF. J is TRBJ1-2 and V is TRBV9; D might be TRBD1 (5 bases). This CDR3 has 13 residues. CDR1 and CDR2 (germline): SGDLS, YYNGEE. V dropped 0 bases and J dropped 9 bases, with 12 bases sitting between them.

CDR3 nucleotides: TGTGCCAGCAGCCCCATTGGGGGCGTCCACAATGAGCAGTTCTTC. Amino acids: CASSPIGGVHNEQFF. The chain recombines TRBV13 with TRBJ2-1; the D gene is possibly TRBD1 (6 bases). CDR3 length: 15 residues. From germline, CDR1 is PRHDT and CDR2 FYEKMQ (reference sequence). V was clipped by 5 bases and J by 5 bases, with 16 bases between them.

The chain joins TRBV7-2 to TRBJ2-5, with D unclear. The V gene's germline CDR1 is SGHTA and CDR2 FQGNSA. The CDR3 has 12 amino acids. V was clipped by 5 bases and J by 13 bases, with 17 bases between them. The DNA for the CDR3 is TGTGCCAGCAGCCCGTTGGCACCCGCCGTGTACTTC. It is translated as CASSPLAPAVYF.

CDR3 in DNA: TGCGCCAGCAGTGAGCCCGGACAGCGGAACACTGAAGCTTTCTTT. This codes for CASSEPGQRNTEAFF. This rearrangement joins TRBV10-2 to TRBJ1-1; the D gene is possibly TRBD1 (6 bases). V lost 2 bases and J lost 1, with 11 bases in between. The germline V gene encodes CDR1 WSHSY and CDR2 SAAADI. The CDR3 runs to 15 residues.

Points on this clone: Given a much more abundant clone one base away, this may be a read error. This specimen includes other DNA sequences encoding the same CDR3. V is TRBV13 and J is TRBJ1-1; D is unresolved. V was trimmed by 0 bases and J by 1 base, leaving 3 bases between them. The CDR3 runs 13 residues. Germline values: CDR1 PRHDT, CDR2 FYEKMQ (reference sequence). The CDR3 nucleotides read TGTGCCAGCAGCTTAGGACCGAACACTGAAGCTTTCTTT. This translates into CASSLGPNTEAFF.

The rearrangement uses TRBV7-9 and TRBJ2-5; D is perhaps TRBD2 (5 bases). Germline-derived CDR1 and CDR2 are SEHNR and FQNEAQ (reference sequence). The V end was cut by 5 bases, the J end by 2 bases, with 21 bases between. The length of the CDR3 is 17 residues. The CDR3 sequence is CASSTSMPGLGQETQYF. In DNA form, the CDR3 reads TGTGCCAGCAGCACCTCCATGCCCGGACTTGGGCAAGAGACCCAGTACTTC. Using reference TRBV7-9 and TRBJ2-5 for the parts outside the CDR3, the full variable domain is DTGVSQNPRHKITKRGQNVTFRCDPISEHNRLYWYRQTLGQGPEFLTYFQNEAQLEKSRLLSDRFSAERPKGSFSTLEIQRTEQGDSAMYLCASSTSMPGLGQETQYFGPGTRLLVL.

Only a few counts were recorded for this clone. The rearrangement uses TRBV7-9 and TRBJ2-3, with D tentatively TRBD2 (6 bases). The CDR3 has 16 residues. Germline-derived CDR1 and CDR2 are SEHNR and FQNEAQ (reference sequence). V lost 3 bases and J lost 2, with 15 bases in between. CDR3 sequence reads: CASSFGYRDFTDTQYF. DNA of the CDR3: TGTGCCAGCAGCTTCGGCTATCGGGACTTCACAGATACGCAGTATTTT.

This clone has only one observation. For the CDR3, the DNA is TGTGCCTGGGGAACCGGACAGGGCAGTGGCTACACCTTC. Protein sequence: CAWGTGQGSGYTF. This sequence joins TRBV30 and TRBJ1-2; 8 bases align to TRBD1. The CDR3 loop spans 13 amino acids. CDR1 and CDR2 (germline): GTSNPN, SVGIG (reference sequence). The V segment lost 5 bases and the J segment 7 bases; nucleotides outside the gene matches: 9.

This clone was counted between two and nine times. The CDR3 region has the DNA TGCGCCAGCAGCCGGAGGGAGAGGGAAAAACTGTTTTTT. Translation gives CASSRREREKLFF. The V and J genes are TRBV23-1 and TRBJ1-4; D is ambiguous. TRBV23-1 is an ORF for which the function is uncertain. Between the trimmed V and J ends, which lost 6 bases and 8 bases, there was a span of 13 bases. The CDR3 contains 13 residues.

CDR3 residues: CASSLLLQGPEAFF. DNA for the CDR3: TGTGCCAGCAGCTTATTGCTACAGGGACCTGAAGCTTTCTTT. The chain carries TRBV13 and TRBJ1-1; maybe TRBD1 (6 bases). The CDR3 loop spans 14 amino acids. Germline assignment: CDR1 PRHDT and CDR2 FYEKMQ (reference sequence). Trimming removed 2 bases at V and 6 bases at J, with 13 bases between.

The chain has TRBV5-1 and TRBJ2-7; D uncertain. The CDR3 length is 13 residues. Germline V gene lookup returns CDR1 SGHRS and CDR2 YFSETQ. V lost 3 bases and J lost 4, with 11 bases in between. The CDR3 loop reads CASSSTPGYEQYF. In DNA, the CDR3 is TGCGCCAGCAGCTCGACCCCGGGTTACGAGCAGTACTTC.